Listed below are T cell receptor beta chains from one sample, sequenced in a study of T cell responses to AZD1222 COVID-19 vaccine. Sequenced by immunoSEQ multiplex PCR; TCRdb stores in-frame clones only, minus some. The table lists about 96,000 clones, roughly 88% of them singletons. Material: peripheral blood, obtained on day 0 of AZD1222 vaccination. The receptors here all came from an adult in good health. CDR3s include the opening cysteine and the closing phenylalanine or tryptophan. D genes are given only for firm matches. For some rows the clone size is stated as once, few or many, or as a class when expanded; others skip it.

d_gene	v_gene	j_gene	abundance	CDR3aa	CDR3nt
TRBD2	TRBV7-9	TRBJ2-1	once	CASSPGLAVYNEQFF	TGTGCCAGCAGCCCAGGACTAGCGGTCTACAATGAGCAGTTCTTC
NA	TRBV6-5	TRBJ2-3	NA	CASRTGFPDTQYF	TGTGCCAGCAGAACAGGGTTTCCAGATACGCAGTATTTT
TRBD1	TRBV29-1	TRBJ2-7	NA	CSVAATGGYEQYF	TGCAGCGTTGCCGCGACAGGGGGGTATGAGCAGTACTTC
NA	TRBV30	TRBJ1-3	NA	CAHTRTANSGNTIYF	TGTGCCCACACAAGGACCGCGAACTCTGGAAACACCATATATTTT
NA	TRBV7-9	TRBJ2-1	NA	CASSFLYNEQFF	TGTGCCAGCAGCTTTTTGTACAATGAGCAGTTCTTC
TRBD2	TRBV9	TRBJ2-7	NA	CASSVAPGLAGGANPISYEQYF	TGTGCCAGCAGCGTAGCACCGGGACTAGCGGGAGGGGCTAACCCAATTTCCTACGAGCAGTACTTC
NA	TRBV4-1	TRBJ2-7	few	CASSQGGVSSEQYF	TGCGCCAGCAGCCAAGGGGGAGTTTCTTCCGAGCAGTACTTC
NA	TRBV30	TRBJ2-2	NA	CAWSGATNTGELFF	TGTGCCTGGAGTGGGGCGACTAACACCGGGGAGCTGTTTTTT
NA	TRBV20-1	TRBJ2-7	NA	CSASLPSYEQYF	TGCAGTGCTAGTCTGCCCTCCTACGAGCAGTACTTC
NA	TRBV28	TRBJ1-5	once	CASSLSQSNQPQHF	TGTGCCAGCAGTTTGTCACAGAGCAATCAGCCCCAGCATTTT
NA	TRBV7-6	TRBJ2-7	NA	CASSLENRQGKSSYEQYF	TGTGCCAGCAGCTTAGAGAACCGACAAGGGAAAAGCTCCTACGAGCAGTACTTC
TRBD2	TRBV9	TRBJ2-1	NA	CASSESGSSYNEQFF	TGTGCCAGCAGCGAGAGCGGGAGCTCCTACAATGAGCAGTTCTTC
NA	TRBV28	TRBJ2-7	NA	CASSQGNEQYF	TGTGCCAGCAGCCAGGGTAACGAGCAGTACTTC
NA	TRBV28	TRBJ2-4	NA	CASAWAGLAKNIQYF	TGTGCCAGCGCCTGGGCCGGACTAGCCAAAAACATTCAGTACTTC
TRBD1	TRBV10-3	TRBJ2-4	NA	CAISDSGGANIQYF	TGTGCCATCAGTGACTCAGGGGGAGCAAACATTCAGTACTTC
TRBD2	TRBV25-1	TRBJ2-7	NA	CASSGAGGTYEQYF	TGTGCCAGCAGTGGTGCGGGGGGGACCTACGAGCAGTACTTC
TRBD2	TRBV6-5	TRBJ2-5	once	CASSGTSGVIETQYF	TGTGCCAGCAGCGGGACTAGCGGGGTAATTGAGACCCAGTACTTC
NA	TRBV28	TRBJ1-3	NA	CASSSYTISGNTIYF	TGTGCCAGCAGTTCTTATACAATCTCTGGAAACACCATATATTTT
TRBD1	TRBV27	TRBJ2-7	NA	CASSLTGQGTSYEQYF	TGTGCCAGCAGTTTGACGGGACAGGGGACCTCCTACGAGCAGTACTTC
NA	TRBV25-1	TRBJ2-7	NA	CASSARTVSYEQYF	TGTGCCAGCAGTGCCCGGACAGTCTCCTACGAGCAGTACTTC
NA	TRBV9	TRBJ2-5	NA	CASSVGGAGRTQYF	TGTGCCAGCAGCGTAGGAGGGGCGGGGAGGACCCAGTACTTC
TRBD2	TRBV7-2	TRBJ2-1	NA	CASSPPSGRAIEQFF	TGTGCCAGCAGCCCCCCTAGCGGGAGGGCCATTGAGCAGTTCTTC
TRBD1	TRBV6-2/TRBV6-3	TRBJ2-7	once	CASSPTRQGKAYEQYF	TGTGCCAGCAGCCCTACCAGACAGGGTAAAGCCTACGAGCAGTACTTC
TRBD2	TRBV9	TRBJ2-1	NA	CASSVELAGVGNEQFF	TGTGCCAGCAGCGTAGAACTAGCGGGAGTAGGTAATGAGCAGTTCTTC
NA	TRBV29-1	TRBJ1-2	NA	CSVEGAGADTF	TGCAGCGTTGAAGGGGCAGGGGCGGATACCTTC
NA	TRBV7-9	TRBJ1-1	NA	CASSAGQGTEAFF	TGTGCCAGCAGCGCGGGACAAGGCACTGAAGCTTTCTTT
TRBD1	TRBV11-2	TRBJ2-1	NA	CASSLEPATGEFF	TGTGCCAGCAGCTTAGAGCCGGCCACAGGGGAGTTCTTC
NA	TRBV30	TRBJ1-4	NA	CAGTRGAEKLFF	TGTGCCGGGACGAGGGGCGCGGAAAAACTGTTTTTT
NA	TRBV11-2	TRBJ2-5	NA	CASAGTPRGPQYF	TGTGCCAGCGCTGGGACCCCCAGGGGACCCCAGTACTTC
TRBD2	TRBV9	TRBJ2-7	NA	CASSVGLAGGREQYF	TGTGCCAGCAGCGTAGGACTAGCGGGAGGTCGGGAGCAGTACTTC
NA	TRBV7-2	TRBJ2-2	NA	CASSLILTVTGELFF	TGTGCCAGCAGCTTAATACTTACAGTCACCGGGGAGCTGTTTTTT
NA	TRBV6-5	TRBJ2-5	NA	CASTVGEETQYF	TGTGCCAGCACCGTAGGAGAAGAGACCCAGTACTTC
NA	TRBV19	TRBJ1-3	NA	CASSWGGGRSGNTIYF	TGTGCCAGTAGTTGGGGCGGCGGACGCTCTGGAAACACCATATATTTT
NA	TRBV7-3	TRBJ1-2	few	CASSSGSSNYGYTF	TGTGCCAGCAGCTCGGGCAGTTCTAACTATGGCTACACCTTC
TRBD1	TRBV3-1/TRBV3-2	TRBJ2-7	NA	CASSLGQGRGEQYF	TGTGCCAGCAGTCTCGGACAGGGCCGAGGGGAGCAGTACTTC
NA	TRBV10-3	TRBJ2-7	NA	CATRDGIYEQYF	TGTGCCACACGGGACGGTATCTACGAGCAGTACTTC
TRBD2	TRBV30	TRBJ2-3	NA	CAWRTSGADTQYF	TGTGCCTGGAGGACTAGCGGGGCAGATACGCAGTATTTT
TRBD1	TRBV5-1	TRBJ1-1	once	CASSPGQGARENTEAFF	TGCGCCAGCAGCCCCGGGCAGGGGGCTAGAGAAAATACTGAAGCTTTCTTT
NA	TRBV19	TRBJ1-5	NA	CASGGSQGSVSNQPQHF	TGTGCCAGTGGGGGCTCCCAGGGAAGCGTTAGCAATCAGCCCCAGCATTTT
TRBD1	TRBV5-5	TRBJ2-1	NA	CASSSGQGIDNEQFF	TGTGCCAGCAGCTCGGGACAGGGAATCGACAATGAGCAGTTCTTC
NA	TRBV6-1	TRBJ1-5	NA	CASSLATQSQPQHF	TGTGCCAGCAGCCTAGCGACCCAGAGCCAGCCCCAGCATTTT
TRBD2	TRBV5-4	TRBJ2-7	NA	CASSLSGRVDEQYF	TGTGCCAGCAGCTTGAGCGGGAGGGTTGACGAGCAGTACTTC
TRBD1	TRBV5-1	TRBJ2-5	NA	CASSPTGGQETQYF	TGCGCCAGCAGTCCTACAGGGGGCCAAGAGACCCAGTACTTC
NA	TRBV5-1	TRBJ2-3	NA	CASSLTGFPDTQYF	TGCGCCAGCAGCTTAACAGGGTTCCCAGATACGCAGTATTTT
NA	TRBV30	TRBJ2-5	NA	CAWSVKGTQETQYF	TGTGCCTGGAGTGTTAAGGGCACCCAAGAGACCCAGTACTTC
TRBD2	TRBV7-3	TRBJ2-7	NA	CASSAAGGEGEQYF	TGTGCCAGCAGCGCAGCGGGAGGGGAAGGCGAGCAGTACTTC
NA	TRBV11-1	TRBJ1-3	NA	CASSSRPGHSGNTIYF	TGTGCCAGCAGCTCCCGGCCCGGACACTCTGGAAACACCATATATTTT
TRBD1	TRBV4-2	TRBJ1-4	NA	CASSSPAGTGDEKLFF	TGTGCCAGCAGCTCTCCCGCCGGGACAGGGGATGAAAAACTGTTTTTT
NA	TRBV5-8	TRBJ2-7	NA	CASSSKHGAYEQYF	TGTGCCAGCAGCTCTAAACACGGAGCATACGAGCAGTACTTC
NA	TRBV28	TRBJ2-7	NA	CASTTFAGHYEQYF	TGTGCCAGCACCACATTCGCGGGCCACTACGAGCAGTACTTC
TRBD1	TRBV7-2	TRBJ1-1	NA	CASSLVLQGPEAFF	TGTGCCAGCAGCTTAGTTCTACAGGGGCCTGAAGCTTTCTTT
TRBD2	TRBV7-9	TRBJ2-1	NA	CASSRNLAGGHEQFF	TGTGCCAGCAGCCGGAATCTAGCGGGAGGGCATGAGCAGTTCTTC
NA	TRBV7-9	TRBJ2-3	NA	CASSQWESTDTQYF	TGTGCCAGCAGCCAGTGGGAGAGCACAGATACGCAGTATTTT
NA	TRBV5-4	TRBJ2-3	NA	CASSFKGTDTQYF	TGTGCCAGCAGCTTCAAAGGCACAGATACGCAGTATTTT